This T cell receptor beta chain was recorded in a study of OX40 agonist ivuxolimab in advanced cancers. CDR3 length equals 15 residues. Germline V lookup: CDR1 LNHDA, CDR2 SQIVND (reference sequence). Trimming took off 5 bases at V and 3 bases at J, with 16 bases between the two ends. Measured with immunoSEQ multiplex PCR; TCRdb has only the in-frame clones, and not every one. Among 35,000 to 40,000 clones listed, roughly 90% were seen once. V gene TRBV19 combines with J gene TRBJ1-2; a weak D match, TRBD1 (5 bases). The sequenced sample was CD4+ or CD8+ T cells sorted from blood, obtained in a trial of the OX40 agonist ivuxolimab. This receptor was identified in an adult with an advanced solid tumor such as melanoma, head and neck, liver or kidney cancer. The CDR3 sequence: CASSFYRDGYYGYTF. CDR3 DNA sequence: TGTGCCAGTAGTTTTTACCGGGACGGATACTATGGCTACACCTTC.